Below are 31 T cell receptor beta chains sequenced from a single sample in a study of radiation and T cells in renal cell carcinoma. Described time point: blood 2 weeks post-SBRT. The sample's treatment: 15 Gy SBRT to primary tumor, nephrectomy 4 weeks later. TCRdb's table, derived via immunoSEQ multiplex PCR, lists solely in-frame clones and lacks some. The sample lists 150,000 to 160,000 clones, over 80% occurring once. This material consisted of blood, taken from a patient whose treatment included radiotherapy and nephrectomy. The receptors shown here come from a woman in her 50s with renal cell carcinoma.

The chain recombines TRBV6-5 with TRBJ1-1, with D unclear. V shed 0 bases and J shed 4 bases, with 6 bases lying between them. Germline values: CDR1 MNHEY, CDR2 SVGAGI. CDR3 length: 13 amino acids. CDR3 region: CASSYSTGTEAFF. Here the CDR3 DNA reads TGTGCCAGCAGTTACTCGACCGGCACTGAAGCTTTCTTT.

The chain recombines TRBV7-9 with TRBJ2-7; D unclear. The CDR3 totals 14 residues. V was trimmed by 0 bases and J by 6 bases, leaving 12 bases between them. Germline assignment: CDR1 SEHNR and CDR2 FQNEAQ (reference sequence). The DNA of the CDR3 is TGTGCCAGCAGCTTAGCGGAAACGGCGCGCGAGCAGTACTTC. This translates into CASSLAETAREQYF.

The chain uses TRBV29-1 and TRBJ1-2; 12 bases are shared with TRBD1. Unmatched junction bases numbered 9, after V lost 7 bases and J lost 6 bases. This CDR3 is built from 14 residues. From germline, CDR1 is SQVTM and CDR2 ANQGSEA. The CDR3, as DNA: TGCAGCGGCCGAATAGGGACAGGGGGCAATGGCTACACCTTC. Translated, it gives CSGRIGTGGNGYTF.

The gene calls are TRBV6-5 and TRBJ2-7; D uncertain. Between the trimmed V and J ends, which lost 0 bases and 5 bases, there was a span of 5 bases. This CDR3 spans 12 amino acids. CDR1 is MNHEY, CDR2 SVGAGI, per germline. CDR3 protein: CASSYSIHEQYF. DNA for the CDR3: TGTGCCAGCAGTTACTCGATCCACGAGCAGTACTTC.

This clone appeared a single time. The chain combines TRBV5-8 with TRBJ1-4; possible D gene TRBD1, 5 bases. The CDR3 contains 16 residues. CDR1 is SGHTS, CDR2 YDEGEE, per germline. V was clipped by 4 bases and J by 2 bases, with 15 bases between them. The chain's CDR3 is CASSDGGWLTNEKLFF. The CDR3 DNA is TGTGCCAGCAGCGATGGGGGTTGGTTGACTAATGAAAAACTGTTTTTT.

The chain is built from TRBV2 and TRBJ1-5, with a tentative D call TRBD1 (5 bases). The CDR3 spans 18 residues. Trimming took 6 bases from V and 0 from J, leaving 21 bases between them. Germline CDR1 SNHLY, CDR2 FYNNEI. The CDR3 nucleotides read TGTGCCAGCAGGGGGGTGGGCAGGGCCCCCTATAGCAATCAGCCCCAGCATTTT. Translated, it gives CASRGVGRAPYSNQPQHF.

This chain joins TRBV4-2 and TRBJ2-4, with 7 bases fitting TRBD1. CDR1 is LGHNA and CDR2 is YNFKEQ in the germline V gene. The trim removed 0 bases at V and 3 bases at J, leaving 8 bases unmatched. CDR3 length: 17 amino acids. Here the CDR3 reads CASSQDHAQGSKNIQYF. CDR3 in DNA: TGTGCCAGCAGCCAAGATCATGCACAGGGGAGCAAAAACATTCAGTACTTC.

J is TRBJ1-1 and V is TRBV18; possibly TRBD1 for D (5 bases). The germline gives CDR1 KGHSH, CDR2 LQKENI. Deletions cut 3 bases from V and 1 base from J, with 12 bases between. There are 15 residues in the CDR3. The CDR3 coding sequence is TGTGCCAGCTCACCGGGGACGTTTGGGAACACTGAAGCTTTCTTT. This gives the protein CASSPGTFGNTEAFF.

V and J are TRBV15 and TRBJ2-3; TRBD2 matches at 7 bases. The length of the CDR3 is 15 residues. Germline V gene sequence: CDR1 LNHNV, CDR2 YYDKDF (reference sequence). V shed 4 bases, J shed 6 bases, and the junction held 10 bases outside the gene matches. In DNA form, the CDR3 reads TGTGCCACCAGCAAGTTGGGTACCGGGGGGGATACGCAGTATTTT. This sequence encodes CATSKLGTGGDTQYF.

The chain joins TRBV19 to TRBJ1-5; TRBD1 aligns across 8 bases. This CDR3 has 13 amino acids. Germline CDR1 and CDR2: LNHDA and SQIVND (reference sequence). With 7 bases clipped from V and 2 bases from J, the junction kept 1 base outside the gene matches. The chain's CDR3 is CASTGQGNQPQHF. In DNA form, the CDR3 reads TGTGCCAGTACGGGACAGGGCAATCAGCCCCAGCATTTT.

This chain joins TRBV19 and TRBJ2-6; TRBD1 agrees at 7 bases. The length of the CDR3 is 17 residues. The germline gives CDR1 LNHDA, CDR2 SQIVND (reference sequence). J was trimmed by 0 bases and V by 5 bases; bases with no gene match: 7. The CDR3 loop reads CASSVKTGLSGANVLTF. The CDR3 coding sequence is TGTGCCAGTAGTGTCAAGACAGGGCTCTCTGGGGCCAACGTCCTGACTTTC.

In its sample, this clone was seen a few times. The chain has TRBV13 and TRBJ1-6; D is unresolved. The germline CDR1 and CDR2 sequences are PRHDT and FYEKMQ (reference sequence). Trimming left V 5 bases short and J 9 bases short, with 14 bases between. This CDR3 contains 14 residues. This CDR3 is CASSLWTMGSPLHF. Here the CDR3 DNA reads TGTGCCAGCAGCCTTTGGACCATGGGTTCACCCCTCCACTTT.

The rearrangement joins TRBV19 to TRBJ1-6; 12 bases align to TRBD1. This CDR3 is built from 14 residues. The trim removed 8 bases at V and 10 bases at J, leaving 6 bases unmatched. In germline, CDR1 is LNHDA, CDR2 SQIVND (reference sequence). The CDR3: CASSGTGGISPLHF. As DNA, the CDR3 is TGTGCCAGTTCAGGGACAGGGGGCATATCACCCCTCCACTTT.

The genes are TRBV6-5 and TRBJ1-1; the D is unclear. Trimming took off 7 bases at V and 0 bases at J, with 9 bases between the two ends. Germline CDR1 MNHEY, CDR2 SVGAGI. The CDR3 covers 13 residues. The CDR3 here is CASKADMNTEAFF. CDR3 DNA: TGTGCCAGCAAGGCAGACATGAACACTGAAGCTTTCTTT.

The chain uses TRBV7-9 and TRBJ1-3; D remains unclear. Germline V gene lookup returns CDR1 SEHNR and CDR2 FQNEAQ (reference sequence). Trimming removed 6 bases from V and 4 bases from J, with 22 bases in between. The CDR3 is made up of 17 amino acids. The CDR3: CASRPGEALSTGNTIYF. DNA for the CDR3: TGTGCCAGCAGACCGGGAGAGGCCCTTAGCACGGGAAACACCATATATTTT.

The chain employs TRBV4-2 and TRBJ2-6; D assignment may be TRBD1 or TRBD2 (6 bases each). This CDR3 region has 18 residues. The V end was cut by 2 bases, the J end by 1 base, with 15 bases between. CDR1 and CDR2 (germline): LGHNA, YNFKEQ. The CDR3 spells CASSQRGGPRSGANVLTF. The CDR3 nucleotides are TGTGCCAGCAGCCAACGAGGGGGGCCGAGGTCTGGGGCCAACGTCCTGACTTTC.

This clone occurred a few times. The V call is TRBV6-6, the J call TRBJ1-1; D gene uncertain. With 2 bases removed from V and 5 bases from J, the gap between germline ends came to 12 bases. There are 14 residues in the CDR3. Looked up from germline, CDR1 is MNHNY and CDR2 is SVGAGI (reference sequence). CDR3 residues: CASSYRSGGTEAFF. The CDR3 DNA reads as TGTGCCAGCAGTTACCGGTCGGGAGGGACTGAAGCTTTCTTT.

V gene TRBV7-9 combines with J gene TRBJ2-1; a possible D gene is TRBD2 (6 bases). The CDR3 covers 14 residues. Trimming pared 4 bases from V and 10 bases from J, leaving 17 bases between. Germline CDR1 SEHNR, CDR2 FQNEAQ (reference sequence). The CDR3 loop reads CASSSPGLLGEQFF. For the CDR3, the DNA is TGTGCCAGCAGCTCCCCGGGACTCCTAGGGGAGCAGTTCTTC. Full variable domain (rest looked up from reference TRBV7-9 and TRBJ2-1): DTGVSQNPRHKITKRGQNVTFRCDPISEHNRLYWYRQTLGQGPEFLTYFQNEAQLEKSRLLSDRFSAERPKGSFSTLEIQRTEQGDSAMYLCASSSPGLLGEQFFGPGTRLTVL.

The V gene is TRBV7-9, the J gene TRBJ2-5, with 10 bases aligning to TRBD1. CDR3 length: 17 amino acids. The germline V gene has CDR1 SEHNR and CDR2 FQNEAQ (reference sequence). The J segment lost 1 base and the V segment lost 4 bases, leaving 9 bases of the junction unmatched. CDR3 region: CASSWSGQGEVQETQYF. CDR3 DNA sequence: TGTGCCAGCAGCTGGTCCGGACAGGGGGAGGTCCAAGAGACCCAGTACTTC.

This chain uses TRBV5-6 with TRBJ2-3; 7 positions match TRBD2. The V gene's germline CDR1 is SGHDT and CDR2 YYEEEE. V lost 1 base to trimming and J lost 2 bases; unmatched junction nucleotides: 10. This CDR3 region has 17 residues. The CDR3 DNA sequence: TGTGCCAGCAGCTTGCAATGGAGCGGGGTGGCCACAGATACGCAGTATTTT. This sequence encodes CASSLQWSGVATDTQYF.

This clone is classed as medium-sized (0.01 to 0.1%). The CDR3, as DNA: TGTGCCAGCAGTTACCCCTACGGACAAAAAGCTTTCTTT. The encoded protein is CASSYPYGQKAFF. The genes are TRBV6-6 and TRBJ1-1, with a tentative D call TRBD1 (5 bases). Trimming removed 2 bases from V and 9 bases from J, with 13 bases in between. Germline V lookup: CDR1 MNHNY, CDR2 SVGAGI (reference sequence). The CDR3 sequence is 13 residues long.

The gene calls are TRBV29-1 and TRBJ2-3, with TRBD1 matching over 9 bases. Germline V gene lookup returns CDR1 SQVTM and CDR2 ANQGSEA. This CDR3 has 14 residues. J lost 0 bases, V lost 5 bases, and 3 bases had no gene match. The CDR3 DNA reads TGCAGCGTTCACGACAGGGGGAGCACAGATACGCAGTATTTT. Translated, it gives CSVHDRGSTDTQYF.

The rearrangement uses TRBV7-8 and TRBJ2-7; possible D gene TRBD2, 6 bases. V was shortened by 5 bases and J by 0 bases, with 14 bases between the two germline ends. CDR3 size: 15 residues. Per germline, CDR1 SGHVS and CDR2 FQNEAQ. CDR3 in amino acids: CASSLRLGGSYEQYF. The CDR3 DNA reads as TGTGCCAGCAGCCTCCGTCTCGGGGGCTCCTACGAGCAGTACTTC.

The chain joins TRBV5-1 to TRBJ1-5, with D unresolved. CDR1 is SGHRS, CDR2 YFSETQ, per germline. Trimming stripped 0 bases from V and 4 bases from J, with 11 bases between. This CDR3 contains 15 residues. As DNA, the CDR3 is TGCGCCAGCAGCTTGGAAGGGCTAAGTAATCAGCCCCAGCATTTT. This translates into CASSLEGLSNQPQHF.

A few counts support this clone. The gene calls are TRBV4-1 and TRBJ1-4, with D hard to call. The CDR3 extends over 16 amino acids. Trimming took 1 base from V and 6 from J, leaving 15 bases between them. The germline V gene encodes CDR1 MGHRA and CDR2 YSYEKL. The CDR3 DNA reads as TGCGCCAGCAGCCAAGTTCCCGGGAGGGAAGATGAAAAACTGTTTTTT. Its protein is CASSQVPGREDEKLFF.

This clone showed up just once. DNA of the CDR3: TGTGCCAGCAGCTTGTTATCTAATTCACCCCTCCACTTT. It translates to CASSLLSNSPLHF. The chain joins TRBV5-6 to TRBJ1-6; D not resolved. The germline V gene encodes CDR1 SGHDT and CDR2 YYEEEE. The V gene lost 1 base and the J gene lost 6 bases, with 5 bases spanning the gap. The CDR3 consists of 13 residues.

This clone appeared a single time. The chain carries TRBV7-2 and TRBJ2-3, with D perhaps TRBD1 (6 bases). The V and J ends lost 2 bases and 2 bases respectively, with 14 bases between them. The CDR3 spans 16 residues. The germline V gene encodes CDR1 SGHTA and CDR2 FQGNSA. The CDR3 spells CASSLLGGPSTDTQYF. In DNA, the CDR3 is TGTGCCAGCAGCTTACTTGGGGGCCCTTCCACAGATACGCAGTATTTT.

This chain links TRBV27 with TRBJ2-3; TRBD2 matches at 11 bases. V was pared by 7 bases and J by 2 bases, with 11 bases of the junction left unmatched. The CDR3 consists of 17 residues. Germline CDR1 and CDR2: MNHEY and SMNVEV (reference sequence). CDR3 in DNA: TGTGCCAGCAAGCCCACTAGCGGGGGACACAACACAGATACGCAGTATTTT. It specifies CASKPTSGGHNTDTQYF.

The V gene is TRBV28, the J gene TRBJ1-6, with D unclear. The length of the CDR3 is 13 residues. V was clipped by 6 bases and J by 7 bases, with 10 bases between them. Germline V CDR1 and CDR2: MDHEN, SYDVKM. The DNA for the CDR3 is TGTGCCAGCAGCCCACAAACGAATTCACCCCTCCACTTT. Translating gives CASSPQTNSPLHF.

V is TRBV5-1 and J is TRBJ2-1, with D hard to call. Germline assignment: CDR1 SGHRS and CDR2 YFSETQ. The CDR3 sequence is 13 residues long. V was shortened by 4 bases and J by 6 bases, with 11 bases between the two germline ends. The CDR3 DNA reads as TGCGCCAGCAGCCTGGCCGGGCGCAATGAGCAGTTCTTC. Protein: CASSLAGRNEQFF. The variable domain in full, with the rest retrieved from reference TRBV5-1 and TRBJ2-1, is KAGVTQTPRYLIKTRGQQVTLSCSPISGHRSVSWYQQTPGQGLQFLFEYFSETQRNKGNFPGRFSGRQFSNSRSEMNVSTLELGDSALYLCASSLAGRNEQFFGPGTRLTVL.

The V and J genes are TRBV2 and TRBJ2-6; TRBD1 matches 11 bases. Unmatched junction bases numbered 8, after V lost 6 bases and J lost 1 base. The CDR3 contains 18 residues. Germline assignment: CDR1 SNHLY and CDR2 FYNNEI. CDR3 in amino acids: CASRIRDRGISGANVLTF. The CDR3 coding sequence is TGTGCCAGCAGAATCCGGGACAGGGGGATTTCTGGGGCCAACGTCCTGACTTTC.